A single sample gave rise to the 18 T cell receptor beta chains below, sequenced in a study of TIL therapy for anti-PD-1-resistant metastatic lung cancer. Regarding time point: pre-treatment sample, taken before nivolumab and TIL therapy. This was the immunoSEQ v3 assay. Sequencing was performed with immunoSEQ multiplex PCR; in TCRdb, only in-frame clones are kept and a portion is missing. The sample lists 52,000 or so clones, 70% to 90% seen once, with roughly 3% in the top ten. Sequences were derived from blood, sampled at baseline. These receptors came from a person aged 25-85 years with non-small cell lung cancer.

The chain recombines TRBV28 with TRBJ1-4; 9 bases line up with TRBD1. Trimming removed 6 bases from V and 5 bases from J; junction bases left unmatched: 1. Germline CDR1 MDHEN, CDR2 SYDVKM. CDR3 length: 13 residues. This CDR3 is CASRGTGNEKLFF. Here the CDR3 DNA reads TGTGCCAGCAGAGGGACAGGGAATGAAAAACTGTTTTTT. Together with reference TRBV28 and TRBJ1-4, the CDR3 gives the full variable domain: DVKVTQSSRYLVKRTGEKVFLECVQDMDHENMFWYRQDPGLGLRLIYFSYDVKMKEKGDIPEGYSVSREKKERFSLILESASTNQTSMYLCASRGTGNEKLFFGSGTQLSVL.

J is TRBJ1-2 and V is TRBV6-5, with TRBD1 as a possible D gene (5 bases). V dropped 6 bases and J dropped 4 bases, with 18 bases sitting between them. The germline gives CDR1 MNHEY, CDR2 SVGAGI. This CDR3 is built from 15 residues. The CDR3 region is CASRAALGQGYGYTF. As DNA, the CDR3 is TGTGCCAGCAGGGCCGCCTTGGGGCAGGGCTATGGCTACACCTTC.

This chain joins TRBV5-1 and TRBJ2-7; TRBD1 matches at 11 bases. Trimming at V came to 4 bases and at J to 7 bases, leaving 13 bases not matched to a gene. Germline V gene sequence: CDR1 SGHRS, CDR2 YFSETQ. The CDR3 runs to 16 residues. DNA for the CDR3: TGCGCCAGCAGCCGACTCCCCGGACAGGGGGCGAGGGAGCAGTACTTC. Its protein is CASSRLPGQGAREQYF.

The chain employs TRBV21-1 and TRBJ2-7; TRBD2 was called by the table and not checked on the DNA. TRBV21-1 is annotated as a pseudogene. This CDR3 spans 15 amino acids. The CDR3 protein is CASREGIFATYEQYF. CDR3 DNA sequence: TGTGCCAGCAGGGAGGGTATTTTCGCAACCTACGAGCAGTACTTC.

The chain links TRBV10-1 to TRBJ2-2; 7 nucleotides line up with TRBD1. The CDR3 is made up of 14 amino acids. Trimming cost V 3 bases and J 6 bases; bases outside gene matches: 4. Germline lookup yields CDR1 WNHNN and CDR2 SYGVQD (reference sequence). CDR3 sequence: CASSEQGQAGELFF. The CDR3 DNA reads TGCGCCAGCAGTGAACAGGGGCAGGCCGGGGAGCTGTTTTTT.

The V call is TRBV4-1, the J call TRBJ2-2; D possibly corresponds to TRBD2 (6 bases). The CDR3 runs 18 residues. CDR1 MGHRA and CDR2 YSYEKL come from the germline V gene. V was clipped by 4 bases and J by 0 bases, with 18 bases between them. The CDR3 protein is CASSRRTGLRTNTGELFF. CDR3 DNA: TGCGCCAGCAGCCGTAGAACGGGACTTCGGACGAACACCGGGGAGCTGTTTTTT.

The rearrangement joins TRBV7-9 to TRBJ2-2; no reliable D call. V lost 4 bases and J 5 bases, leaving 8 bases between the germline ends. Germline V CDR1 and CDR2: SEHNR, FQNEAQ (reference sequence). CDR3 length: 13 residues. CDR3 sequence reads: CASSSRPTGELFF. As DNA, the CDR3 is TGTGCCAGCAGCTCCCGACCGACCGGGGAGCTGTTTTTT.

This clone was seen once. The V and J genes are TRBV19 and TRBJ1-5; 7 positions match TRBD1. V dropped 3 bases and J dropped 4; count of bases not matched to a gene: 3. This CDR3 contains 14 residues. Germline V lookup: CDR1 LNHDA, CDR2 SQIVND (reference sequence). The CDR3 loop reads CASSIRGQNQPQHF. For the CDR3, the DNA is TGTGCCAGTAGTATTCGGGGACAGAATCAGCCCCAGCATTTT.

This chain uses TRBV4-1 with TRBJ2-5; D is perhaps TRBD1 or TRBD2 (6 bases each). V was cut by 2 bases and J by 4 bases, with 17 bases left in between. Per germline, CDR1 MGHRA and CDR2 YSYEKL. The CDR3 extends over 16 amino acids. DNA for the CDR3: TGCGCCAGCAGCCAAAGTGGGGGGCGCAAAGGAGAGACCCAGTACTTC. It is translated as CASSQSGGRKGETQYF.

This clone was observed a handful of times. V and J are TRBV10-1 and TRBJ2-7; 10 bases agree with TRBD1. The junction had 3 bases not matched to a gene; V was cut back by 6 bases and J by 7 bases. Germline lookup yields CDR1 WNHNN and CDR2 SYGVQD (reference sequence). There are 12 residues in the CDR3. CDR3 bases: TGCGCCAGCAGCCGGACAGGGGGGGAGCAGTACTTC. It is translated as CASSRTGGEQYF.

The chain links TRBV6-6 to TRBJ2-7; 8 bases are shared with TRBD1. V shed 5 bases and J 3 bases; nucleotides not matched to a gene: 9. The CDR3 loop spans 15 amino acids. CDR1 and CDR2 from the germline V gene are MNHNY and SVGAGI (reference sequence). The CDR3 is CASSNPGDRGYEQYF. CDR3 DNA: TGTGCCAGCAGTAATCCCGGCGACAGGGGCTACGAGCAGTACTTC.

V and J are TRBV3-1 (or the pseudogene TRBV3-2) and TRBJ1-2; D remains unclear. From germline, CDR1 is LGHDT and CDR2 YNNKEL (reference sequence). The V end lost 2 bases, the J end lost 8 bases, and 21 bases lay between the germline ends. CDR3 size: 16 residues. CDR3 in amino acids: CASSQFVVPTLSGYTF. As DNA, the CDR3 is TGTGCCAGCAGCCAATTTGTGGTTCCCACCCTCTCGGGCTACACCTTC.

J is TRBJ2-1 and V is TRBV30, with TRBD2 matching over 10 bases. The V gene's germline CDR1 is GTSNPN and CDR2 SVGIG (reference sequence). The CDR3 extends over 13 amino acids. J gave up 9 bases and V 4 bases, and 6 bases lay outside the gene matches. The CDR3 sequence is CAWNQREGGEQFF. CDR3 DNA sequence: TGTGCCTGGAACCAGCGGGAGGGTGGTGAGCAGTTCTTC.

The chain couples TRBV7-9 to TRBJ1-4; D remains unclear. The CDR3 totals 12 residues. In germline, CDR1 is SEHNR, CDR2 FQNEAQ (reference sequence). V was clipped by 4 bases and J by 4 bases, with 4 bases between them. In nucleotides, the CDR3 is TGTGCCAGCAGCTCGATTAATGAAAAACTGTTTTTT. Its protein is CASSSINEKLFF.

V and J are TRBV6-5 and TRBJ2-7; 13 nucleotides align to TRBD2. The V and J ends lost 6 bases and 3 bases, in that order; junction bases with no gene match: 5. CDR1 and CDR2 (germline): MNHEY, SVGAGI. This CDR3 contains 15 residues. In DNA, the CDR3 is TGTGCCAGCAGGGAGAGGACTAGCGGGAGCTACGAGCAGTACTTC. It yields the protein CASRERTSGSYEQYF.

The chain uses TRBV7-2 and TRBJ2-5; D might be TRBD1 (5 bases). V lost 1 base to trimming and J lost 4 bases, with 13 bases between them. The germline V gene encodes CDR1 SGHTA and CDR2 FQGNSA. The CDR3 totals 15 residues. This chain's CDR3 is CASSLVVGQGETQYF. Here the CDR3 DNA reads TGTGCCAGCAGCTTAGTGGTCGGGCAGGGAGAGACCCAGTACTTC.

J is TRBJ2-1 and V is TRBV30, with 7 bases lining up with TRBD2. The CDR3 runs to 13 residues. The germline V gene encodes CDR1 GTSNPN and CDR2 SVGIG (reference sequence). Germline trimming cut 3 bases from V and 9 bases from J; bases unmatched to any gene: 8. The CDR3: CAWRAPGGGEQFF. The DNA of the CDR3 is TGTGCCTGGAGGGCTCCGGGAGGTGGTGAGCAGTTCTTC.

The chain uses TRBV28 and TRBJ2-7; TRBD1 matches at 9 bases. V dropped 3 bases and J dropped 4; count of bases not matched to a gene: 4. Germline values: CDR1 MDHEN, CDR2 SYDVKM. The CDR3 is 14 amino acids. The chain's CDR3 is CASSFTGGRYEQYF. CDR3 nucleotides: TGTGCCAGCAGTTTTACAGGGGGCAGGTACGAGCAGTACTTC.